The clone carrying this TCR beta chain was seen a single time. Unmatched junction bases numbered 13, after V lost 5 bases and J lost 8 bases. Per the germline V gene, CDR1 is LNHDA and CDR2 is SQIVND (reference sequence). This CDR3 region has 15 residues. Here immunoSEQ multiplex PCR was the method, and the copy in TCRdb shows in-frame clones only, minus some. The table lists about 89,000 clones, approximately 90% of them singletons. The source of the sample is a study of blood T cell repertoires in COVID-19. Looking at the study overall: Specimens from acute and convalescent COVID-19 originated in the United States, Italy and Spain.

This sequence joins TRBV19 and TRBJ2-5; 8 bases are shared with TRBD2. Specimen: peripheral blood. The sequence came from a male donor with acute or convalescent COVID-19. CDR3 nucleotides: TGTGCCAGTAGTGGAACCGGGACCCGGGGGGGAACCCAGTACTTC. Translated, it gives CASSGTGTRGGTQYF.